The rows below give T cell receptor beta chains drawn from one sample of a study of T cell repertoires in cytomegalovirus infection. No antigens are known for them. TCRdb re-called the reads through MiXCR, storing one row per CDR3 protein. The sample lists about 310,000 distinct CDR3 sequences, just under 25% occurring once. The source material was cultured PBMCs, sampled from culture after CMV antigen stimulation. The source is a human donor in good health (CMV status not recorded). Some clones in this sample may be carry-over from other donors' samples. The CDR3 runs from the conserved cysteine through the conserved F or W. The order of the fields is V gene, CDR3 protein.

V: TRBV18
CDR3: CASSPQAPGETQYF

V: TRBV6-2/TRBV6-3
CDR3: CASSSGLAGGPYNEQFF

V: TRBV7-2
CDR3: CASSLDAGNTEAFF

V: TRBV12-3/TRBV12-4
CDR3: CASTSFSSYNEQFF

V: TRBV7-2
CDR3: CASGRGGYEQYF

V: TRBV14
CDR3: CASSQDSTLYGYTF

V: TRBV28
CDR3: CASSEPGRSYEQYF

V: TRBV19
CDR3: CASREGGIRRGEQFF

V: TRBV19
CDR3: CASNSGRAADTQYF

V: TRBV7-8
CDR3: CASVPVRDYTYEQYF

V: TRBV4-2
CDR3: CASSQGSSEYNEQFF

V: TRBV20-1
CDR3: CSVGVLAGGAGELFF

V: TRBV5-1
CDR3: CASSTGTSGSVRNEQFF

V: TRBV19
CDR3: CASTQREYYNEQFF

V: TRBV6-1
CDR3: CATSGHLSGANVLTF

V: TRBV7-2
CDR3: CASSLLFREGRSGANVLTF

V: TRBV6-5
CDR3: CASSLQGRAFF

V: TRBV7-9
CDR3: CASSPRTGTENSPLHF

V: TRBV20-1
CDR3: CSAWELTDTQYF

V: TRBV9
CDR3: CASSIGHSTNEKLFF

V: TRBV20-1
CDR3: CSARGDWGSGYTGELFF

V: TRBV18
CDR3: CASSPGQKRYYGYTF

V: TRBV12-3/TRBV12-4
CDR3: CASSASGVQETQYF

V: TRBV12-3/TRBV12-4
CDR3: CASSFSGRRQFF

V: TRBV7-2
CDR3: CASSNGLAGQYEQYF

V: TRBV7-2
CDR3: CASSGLADYYNEQFF

V: TRBV14
CDR3: CASSQWYVRDQAFF

V: TRBV7-6
CDR3: CASSAPGTSNQPQHF

V: TRBV6-5
CDR3: CASSYLRTQYF

V: TRBV7-2
CDR3: CASSLAENTEAFF

V: TRBV9
CDR3: CASSSLGTHSEAFF

V: TRBV5-1
CDR3: CASTGTGNTEAFF

V: TRBV3-1
CDR3: CASSQGNSYNSPLHF

V: TRBV6-2/TRBV6-3
CDR3: CASSYSWHQPQHF

V: TRBV4-1
CDR3: CASSQRLANGHNEQFF

V: TRBV29-1
CDR3: CSVEGPAGANTGELFF

V: TRBV2
CDR3: CASSLGQGGGYTF

V: TRBV4-1
CDR3: CASSQSPWTNEKLFF

V: TRBV10-3
CDR3: CAISDLAGGGNEQFF

V: TRBV7-2
CDR3: CASSLVAGTVGYGYTF

V: TRBV7-2
CDR3: CASTSGPNEQFF

V: TRBV6-6
CDR3: CASSYSSGQRSTDTQYF

V: TRBV27
CDR3: CASSSTGGPGNTIYF

V: TRBV6-2/TRBV6-3
CDR3: CASSYPRTGEETQYF

V: TRBV18
CDR3: CASLMNTGELFF

V: TRBV9
CDR3: CASSPRGLDRGETQYF

V: TRBV12-3/TRBV12-4
CDR3: CASSSGWGSSGYTF

V: TRBV7-3
CDR3: CASSFTGSRELFF

V: TRBV7-2
CDR3: CASSPGLAGPLTDTQYF

V: TRBV6-1
CDR3: CATYIRMNTEAFF

V: TRBV7-2
CDR3: CASSLLFEDALQETQYF

V: TRBV2
CDR3: CASSASSAGELFF